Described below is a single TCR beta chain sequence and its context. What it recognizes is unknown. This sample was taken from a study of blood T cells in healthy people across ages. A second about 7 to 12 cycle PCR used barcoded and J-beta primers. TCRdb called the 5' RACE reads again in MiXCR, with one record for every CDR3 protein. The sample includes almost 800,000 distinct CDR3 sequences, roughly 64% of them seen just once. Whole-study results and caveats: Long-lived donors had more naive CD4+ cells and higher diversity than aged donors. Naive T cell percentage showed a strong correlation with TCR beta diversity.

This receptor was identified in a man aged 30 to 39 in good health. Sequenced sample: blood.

As DNA, the CDR3 is TGCGCCAGCAGCTTGCTCCCGGGACAGCCTAATGAAAAACTGTTTTTT. Protein: CASSLLPGQPNEKLFF. The chain recombines TRBV5-1 with TRBJ1-4; 7 bases map to TRBD1. Germline values: CDR1 SGHRS, CDR2 YFSETQ. The CDR3 is 16 residues long. The V segment lost 1 base and the J segment 3 bases; nucleotides outside the gene matches: 6.